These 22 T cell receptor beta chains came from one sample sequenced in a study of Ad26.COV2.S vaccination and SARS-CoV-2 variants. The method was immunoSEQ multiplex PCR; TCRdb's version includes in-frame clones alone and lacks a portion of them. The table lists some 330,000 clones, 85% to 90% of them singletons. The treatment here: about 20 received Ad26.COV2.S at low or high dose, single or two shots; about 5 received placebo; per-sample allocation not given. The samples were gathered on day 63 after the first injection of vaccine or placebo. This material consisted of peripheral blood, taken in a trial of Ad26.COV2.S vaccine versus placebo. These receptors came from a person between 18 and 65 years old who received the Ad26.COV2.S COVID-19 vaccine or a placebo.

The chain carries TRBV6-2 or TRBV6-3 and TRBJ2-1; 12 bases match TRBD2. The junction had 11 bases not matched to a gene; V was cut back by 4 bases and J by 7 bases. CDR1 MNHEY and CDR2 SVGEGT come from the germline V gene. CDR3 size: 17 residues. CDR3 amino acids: CASSFSTSGRELNEQFF. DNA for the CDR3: TGTGCCAGCAGTTTCTCGACTAGCGGGAGAGAATTAAATGAGCAGTTCTTC.

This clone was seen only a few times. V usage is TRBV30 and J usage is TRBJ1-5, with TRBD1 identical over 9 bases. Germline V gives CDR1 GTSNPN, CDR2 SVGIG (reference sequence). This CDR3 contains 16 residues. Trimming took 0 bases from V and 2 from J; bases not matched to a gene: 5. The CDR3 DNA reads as TGTGCCTGGAGTGTACCCTGGGACAGGGGCAATCAGCCCCAGCATTTT. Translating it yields CAWSVPWDRGNQPQHF.

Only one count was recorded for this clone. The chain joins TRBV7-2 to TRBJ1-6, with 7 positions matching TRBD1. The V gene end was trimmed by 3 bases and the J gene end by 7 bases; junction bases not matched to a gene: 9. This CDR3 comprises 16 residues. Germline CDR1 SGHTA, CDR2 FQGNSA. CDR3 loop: CASSFGQGVRNSPLHF. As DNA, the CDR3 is TGTGCCAGCAGCTTCGGGCAGGGGGTGAGGAATTCACCCCTCCACTTT. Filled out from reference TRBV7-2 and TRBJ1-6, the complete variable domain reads GAGVSQSPSNKVTEKGKDVELRCDPISGHTALYWYRQSLGQGLEFLIYFQGNSAPDKSGLPSDRFSAERTGGSVSTLTIQRTQQEDSAVYLCASSFGQGVRNSPLHFGNGTRLTVT.

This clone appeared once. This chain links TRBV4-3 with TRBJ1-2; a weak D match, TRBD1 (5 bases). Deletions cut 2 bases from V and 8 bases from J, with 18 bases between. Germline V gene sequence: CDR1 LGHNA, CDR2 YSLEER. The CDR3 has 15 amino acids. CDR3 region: CASSQSDRDPGGYTF. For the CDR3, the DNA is TGCGCCAGCAGCCAAAGTGACCGGGACCCTGGGGGCTACACCTTC.

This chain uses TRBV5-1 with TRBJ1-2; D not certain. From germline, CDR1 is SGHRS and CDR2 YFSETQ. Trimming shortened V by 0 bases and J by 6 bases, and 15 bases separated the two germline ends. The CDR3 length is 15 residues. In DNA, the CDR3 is TGCGCCAGCAGCTTGGAGAGAGAGGGAATGGATGGCTACACCTTC. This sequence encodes CASSLEREGMDGYTF.

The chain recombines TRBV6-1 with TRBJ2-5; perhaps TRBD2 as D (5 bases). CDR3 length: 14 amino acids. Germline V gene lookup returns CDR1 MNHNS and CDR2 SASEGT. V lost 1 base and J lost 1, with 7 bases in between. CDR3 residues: CASSEVGSQETQYF. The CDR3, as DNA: TGTGCCAGCAGTGAAGTAGGGAGCCAAGAGACCCAGTACTTC.

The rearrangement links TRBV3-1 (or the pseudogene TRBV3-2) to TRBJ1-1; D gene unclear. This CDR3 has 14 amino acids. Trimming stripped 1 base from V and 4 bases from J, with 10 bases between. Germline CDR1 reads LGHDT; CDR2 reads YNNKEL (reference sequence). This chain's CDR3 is CASSQGFGPTEAFF. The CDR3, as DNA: TGTGCCAGCAGCCAAGGGTTCGGGCCCACTGAAGCTTTCTTT.

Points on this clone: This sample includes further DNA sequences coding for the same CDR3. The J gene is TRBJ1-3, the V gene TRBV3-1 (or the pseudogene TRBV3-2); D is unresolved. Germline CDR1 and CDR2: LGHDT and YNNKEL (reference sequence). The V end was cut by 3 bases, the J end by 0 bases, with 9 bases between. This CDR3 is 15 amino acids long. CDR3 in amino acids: CASSQDGSSGNTIYF. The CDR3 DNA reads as TGTGCCAGCAGCCAGGACGGCAGCTCTGGAAACACCATATATTTT.

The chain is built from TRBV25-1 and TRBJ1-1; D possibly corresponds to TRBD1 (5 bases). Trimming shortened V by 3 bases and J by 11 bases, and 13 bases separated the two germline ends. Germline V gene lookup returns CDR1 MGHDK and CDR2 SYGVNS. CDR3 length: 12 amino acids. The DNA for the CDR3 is TGTGCCAGCAGTGATTATACACGGGGGGCTTTCTTT. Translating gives CASSDYTRGAFF.

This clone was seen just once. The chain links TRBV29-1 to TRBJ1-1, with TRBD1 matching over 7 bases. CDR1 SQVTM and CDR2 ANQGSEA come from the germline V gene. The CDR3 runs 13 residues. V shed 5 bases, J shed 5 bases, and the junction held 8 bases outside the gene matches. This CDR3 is CSVISTGVTEAFF. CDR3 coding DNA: TGCAGCGTTATTAGTACAGGGGTAACTGAAGCTTTCTTT.

The CDR3 sequence: CSVEGQLKFFSSPYTF. The CDR3, as DNA: TGCAGCGTTGAGGGACAGCTAAAATTTTTTTCCTCGCCCTACACCTTC. The gene calls are TRBV29-1 and TRBJ1-2; 7 bases align to TRBD1. The germline V gene has CDR1 SQVTM and CDR2 ANQGSEA. V lost 3 bases and J lost 10; bases outside the gene matches: 20. The CDR3 sequence is 16 residues long. Full variable domain (remainder filled in from reference TRBV29-1 and TRBJ1-2): SAVISQKPSRDICQRGTSLTIQCQVDSQVTMMFWYRQQPGQSLTLIATANQGSEATYESGFVIDKFPISRPNLTFSTLTVSNMSPEDSSIYLCSVEGQLKFFSSPYTFGSGTRLTVV.

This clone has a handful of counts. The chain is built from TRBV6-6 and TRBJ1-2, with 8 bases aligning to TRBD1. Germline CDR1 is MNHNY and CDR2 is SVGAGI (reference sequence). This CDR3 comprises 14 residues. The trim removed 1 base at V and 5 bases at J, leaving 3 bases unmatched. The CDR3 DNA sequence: TGTGCCAGCAGTTACTTTGACAGGGGATATGGCTACACCTTC. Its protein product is CASSYFDRGYGYTF.

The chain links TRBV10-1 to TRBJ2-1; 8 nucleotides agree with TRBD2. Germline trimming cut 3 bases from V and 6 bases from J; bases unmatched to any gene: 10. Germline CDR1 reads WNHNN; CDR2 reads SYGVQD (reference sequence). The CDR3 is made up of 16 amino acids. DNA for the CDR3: TGCGCCAGCAGTGACGTCGGGGGGGCGGCTGGCAATGAGCAGTTCTTC. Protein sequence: CASSDVGGAAGNEQFF.

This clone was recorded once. The CDR3 DNA reads as TGTGCCAGCAGCCCATCAGGTCCAGCTAACTATGGCTACACCTTC. Its protein is CASSPSGPANYGYTF. The chain carries TRBV5-8 and TRBJ1-2; unclear D gene. This CDR3 comprises 15 residues. Between the trimmed V and J ends, which lost 4 bases and 0 bases, there was a span of 13 bases. Germline assignment: CDR1 SGHTS and CDR2 YDEGEE.

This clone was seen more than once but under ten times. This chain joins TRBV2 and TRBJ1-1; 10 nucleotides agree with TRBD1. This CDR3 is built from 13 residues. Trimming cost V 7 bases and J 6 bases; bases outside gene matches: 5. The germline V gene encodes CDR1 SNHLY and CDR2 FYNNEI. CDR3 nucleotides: TGTGCCAGCATTGGACAGGGGGTGCCTGAAGCTTTCTTT. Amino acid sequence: CASIGQGVPEAFF.

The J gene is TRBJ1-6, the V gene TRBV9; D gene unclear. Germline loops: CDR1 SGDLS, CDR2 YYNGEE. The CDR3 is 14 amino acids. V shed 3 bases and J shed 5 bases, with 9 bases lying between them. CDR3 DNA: TGTGCCAGCAGCGACAGCTTAAATAATTCACCCCTCCACTTT. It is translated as CASSDSLNNSPLHF.

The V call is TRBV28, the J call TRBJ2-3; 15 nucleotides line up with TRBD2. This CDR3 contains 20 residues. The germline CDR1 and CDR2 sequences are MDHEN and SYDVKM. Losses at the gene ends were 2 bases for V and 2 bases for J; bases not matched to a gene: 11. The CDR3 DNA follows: TGTGCCAGCAGTTTAGCGATGGGACTAGCGGGAGGCTTGGACACAGATACGCAGTATTTT. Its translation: CASSLAMGLAGGLDTDTQYF.

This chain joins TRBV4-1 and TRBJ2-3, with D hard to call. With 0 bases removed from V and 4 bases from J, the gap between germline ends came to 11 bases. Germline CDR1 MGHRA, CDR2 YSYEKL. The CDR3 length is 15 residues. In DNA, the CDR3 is TGCGCCAGCAGCCAAGATGGGCCCTTCTCAGATACGCAGTATTTT. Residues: CASSQDGPFSDTQYF.

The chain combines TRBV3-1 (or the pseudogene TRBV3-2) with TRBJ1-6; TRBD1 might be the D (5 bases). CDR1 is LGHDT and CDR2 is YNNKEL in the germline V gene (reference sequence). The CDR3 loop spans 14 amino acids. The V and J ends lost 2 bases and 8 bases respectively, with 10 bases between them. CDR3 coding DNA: TGTGCCAGCAGCCAACGGGGGTTGGATTCACCCCTCCACTTT. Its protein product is CASSQRGLDSPLHF.

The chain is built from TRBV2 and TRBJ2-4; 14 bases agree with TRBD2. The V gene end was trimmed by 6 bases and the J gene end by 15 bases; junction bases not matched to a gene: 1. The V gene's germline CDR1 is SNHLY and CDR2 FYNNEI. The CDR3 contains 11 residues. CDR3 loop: CASRGLAGVYF. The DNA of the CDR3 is TGTGCCAGCAGGGGACTAGCGGGAGTGTACTTC. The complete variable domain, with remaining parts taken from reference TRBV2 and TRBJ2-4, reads EPEVTQTPSHQVTQMGQEVILRCVPISNHLYFYWYRQILGQKVEFLVSFYNNEISEKSEIFDDQFSVERPDGSNFTLKIRSTKLEDSAMYFCASRGLAGVYFGAGTRLSVL.

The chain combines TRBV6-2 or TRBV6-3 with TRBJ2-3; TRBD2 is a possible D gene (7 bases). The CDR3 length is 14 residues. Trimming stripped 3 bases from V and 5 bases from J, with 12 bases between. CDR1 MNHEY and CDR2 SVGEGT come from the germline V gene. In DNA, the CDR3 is TGTGCCAGCAGTTATGGGGGGGCGGGAGATACGCAGTATTTT. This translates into CASSYGGAGDTQYF.

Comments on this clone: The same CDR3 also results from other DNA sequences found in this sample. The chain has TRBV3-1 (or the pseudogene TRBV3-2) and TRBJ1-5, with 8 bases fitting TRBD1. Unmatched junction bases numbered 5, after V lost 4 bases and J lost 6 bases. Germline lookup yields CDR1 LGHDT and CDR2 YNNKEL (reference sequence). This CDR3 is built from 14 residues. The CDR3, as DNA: TGTGCCAGCAGCCTCGGACAGGGCGGTCAGCCCCAGCATTTT. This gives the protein CASSLGQGGQPQHF.